The sample holds a few counts of the clone carrying this T cell receptor beta chain. The target antigen is unknown. The source of the sample is a study of cytomegalovirus exposure and HLA in healthy donors. General observations from the study: From TCR beta sequences, most subjects' HLA-A and HLA-B alleles were reportedly predicted accurately.

The CDR3 is 15 residues long. The V end lost 1 base, the J end lost 4 bases, and 13 bases lay between the germline ends. Germline V gene lookup returns CDR1 KGHSH and CDR2 LQKENI. Primers for the PCR totalled 60 Vbeta and 13 Jbeta. TCRdb keeps only in-frame clones here, not all; method: immunoSEQ multiplex PCR. The table shows some 57,000 clones, with around 62% occurring only once. This chain joins TRBV18 and TRBJ1-1, with D tentatively TRBD1 (6 bases). Input material: PBMCs. The clonotype comes from a human donor in good health. CDR3 sequence (DNA): TGTGCCAGCTCACCACAGTCGACAGGCGCCACTGAAGCTTTCTTT. Translated: CASSPQSTGATEAFF.